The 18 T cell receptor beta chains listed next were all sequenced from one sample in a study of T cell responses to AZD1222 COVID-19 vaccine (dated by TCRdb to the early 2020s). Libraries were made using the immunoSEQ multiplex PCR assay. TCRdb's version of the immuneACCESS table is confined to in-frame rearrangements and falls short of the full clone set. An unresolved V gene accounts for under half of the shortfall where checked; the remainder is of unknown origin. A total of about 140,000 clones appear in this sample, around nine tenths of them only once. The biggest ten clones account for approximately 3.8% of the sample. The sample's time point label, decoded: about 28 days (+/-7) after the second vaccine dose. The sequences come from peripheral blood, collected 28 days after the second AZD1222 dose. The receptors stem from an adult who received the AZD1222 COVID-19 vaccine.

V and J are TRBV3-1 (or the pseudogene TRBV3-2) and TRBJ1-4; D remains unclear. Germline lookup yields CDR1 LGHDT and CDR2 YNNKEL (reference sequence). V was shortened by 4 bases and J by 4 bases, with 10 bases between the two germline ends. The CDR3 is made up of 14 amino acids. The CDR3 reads CASSRRANNEKLFF. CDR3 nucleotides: TGTGCCAGCAGCCGTAGGGCCAATAATGAAAAACTGTTTTTT.

This CDR3 is CAIKASPKPTVRKCSGDSPLHF. The CDR3 DNA follows: TGTGCCATTAAGGCCTCGCCCAAACCGACAGTTAGAAAGTGCTCGGGGGATTCACCCCTCCACTTT. V and J are TRBV21-1 and TRBJ1-6. TRBV21-1 is termed a pseudogene. This CDR3 comprises 22 residues.

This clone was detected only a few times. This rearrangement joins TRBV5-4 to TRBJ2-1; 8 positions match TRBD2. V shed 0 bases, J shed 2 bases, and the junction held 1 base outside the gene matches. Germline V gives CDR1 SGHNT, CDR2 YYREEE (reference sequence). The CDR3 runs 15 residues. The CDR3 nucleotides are TGTGCCAGCAGCTTGGAAGCGGGAGCCTACAATGAGCAGTTCTTC. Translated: CASSLEAGAYNEQFF.

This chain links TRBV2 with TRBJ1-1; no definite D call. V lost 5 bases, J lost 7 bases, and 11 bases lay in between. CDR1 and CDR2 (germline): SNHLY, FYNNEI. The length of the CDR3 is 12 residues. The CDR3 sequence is CASSSHRLEAFF. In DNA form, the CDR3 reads TGTGCCAGCAGTTCACACCGCCTTGAAGCTTTCTTT.

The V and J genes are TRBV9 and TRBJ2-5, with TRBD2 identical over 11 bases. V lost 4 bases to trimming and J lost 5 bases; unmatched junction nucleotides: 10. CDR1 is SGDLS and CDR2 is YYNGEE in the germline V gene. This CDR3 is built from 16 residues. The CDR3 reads CASSSRLAGLRETQYF. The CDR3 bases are TGTGCCAGCAGCTCTCGACTAGCGGGGCTCCGGGAGACCCAGTACTTC.

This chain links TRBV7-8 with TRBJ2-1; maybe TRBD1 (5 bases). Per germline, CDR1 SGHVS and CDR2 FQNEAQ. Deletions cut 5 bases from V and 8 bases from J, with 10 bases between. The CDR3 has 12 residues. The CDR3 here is CASSPGFDEQFF. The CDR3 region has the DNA TGTGCCAGCAGCCCAGGGTTCGATGAGCAGTTCTTC.

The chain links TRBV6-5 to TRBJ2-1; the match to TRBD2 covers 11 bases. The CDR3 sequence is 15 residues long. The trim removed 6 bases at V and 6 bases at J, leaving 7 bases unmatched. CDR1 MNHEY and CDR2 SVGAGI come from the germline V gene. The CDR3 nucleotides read TGTGCCAGCAGACCCGGGACTAGCGGCGTCAATGAGCAGTTCTTC. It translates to CASRPGTSGVNEQFF.

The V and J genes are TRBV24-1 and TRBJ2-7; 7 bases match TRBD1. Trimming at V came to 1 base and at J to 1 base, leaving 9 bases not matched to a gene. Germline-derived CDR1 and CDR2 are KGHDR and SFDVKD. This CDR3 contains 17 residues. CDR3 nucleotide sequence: TGTGCCACCAGTGATTTCAGGCCGGGACAGCTATCCTACGAGCAGTACTTC. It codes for CATSDFRPGQLSYEQYF.

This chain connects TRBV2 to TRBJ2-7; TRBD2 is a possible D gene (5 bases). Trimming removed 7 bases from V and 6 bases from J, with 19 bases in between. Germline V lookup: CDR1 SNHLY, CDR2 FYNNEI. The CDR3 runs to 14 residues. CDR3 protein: CASKLRGLASEQYF. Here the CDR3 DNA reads TGTGCCAGCAAACTACGCGGGCTGGCTAGCGAGCAGTACTTC.

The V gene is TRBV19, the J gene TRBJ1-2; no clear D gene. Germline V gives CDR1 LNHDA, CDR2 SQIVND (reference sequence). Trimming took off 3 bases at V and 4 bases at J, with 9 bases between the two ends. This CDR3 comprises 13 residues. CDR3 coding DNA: TGTGCCAGTAGTATGGGGAAGAGCTATGGCTACACCTTC. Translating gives CASSMGKSYGYTF.

In DNA form, the CDR3 reads TGTGCCAGAAGCTTGGAGGGGGAACAGGAAGGGACCGGGGAGCTGTTTTTT. This sequence encodes CARSLEGEQEGTGELFF. The chain employs TRBV5-3 and TRBJ2-2, with D possibly TRBD1 on 6 matching bases. TRBV5-3 is recorded as an ORF, its role being uncertain. The CDR3 contains 17 residues. Trimming cost V 0 bases and J 5 bases, with 17 bases left between them.

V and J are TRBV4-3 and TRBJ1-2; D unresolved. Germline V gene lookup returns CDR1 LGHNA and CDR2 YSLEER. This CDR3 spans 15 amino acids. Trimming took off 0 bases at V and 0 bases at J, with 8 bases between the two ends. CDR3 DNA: TGCGCCAGCAGCCAAGACGGCACTACTAACTATGGCTACACCTTC. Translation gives CASSQDGTTNYGYTF.

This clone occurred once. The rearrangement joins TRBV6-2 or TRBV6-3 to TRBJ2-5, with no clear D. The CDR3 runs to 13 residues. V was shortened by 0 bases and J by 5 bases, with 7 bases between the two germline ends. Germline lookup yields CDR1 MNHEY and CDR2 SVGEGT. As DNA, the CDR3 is TGTGCCAGCAGTTACTCGAGTATTGAGACCCAGTACTTC. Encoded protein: CASSYSSIETQYF.

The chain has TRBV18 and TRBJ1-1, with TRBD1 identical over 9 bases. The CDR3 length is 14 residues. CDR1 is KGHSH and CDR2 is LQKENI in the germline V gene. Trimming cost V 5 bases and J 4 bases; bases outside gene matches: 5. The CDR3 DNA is TGTGCCAGCTCATCGGTGGACAGGGGCACTGAAGCTTTCTTT. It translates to CASSSVDRGTEAFF.

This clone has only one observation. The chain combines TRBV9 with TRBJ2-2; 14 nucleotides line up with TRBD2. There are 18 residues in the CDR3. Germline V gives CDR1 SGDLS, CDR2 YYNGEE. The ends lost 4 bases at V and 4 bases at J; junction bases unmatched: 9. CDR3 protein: CASSSGLAGARGTGELFF. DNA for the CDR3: TGTGCCAGCAGCTCGGGACTAGCGGGAGCTCGGGGCACCGGGGAGCTGTTTTTT.

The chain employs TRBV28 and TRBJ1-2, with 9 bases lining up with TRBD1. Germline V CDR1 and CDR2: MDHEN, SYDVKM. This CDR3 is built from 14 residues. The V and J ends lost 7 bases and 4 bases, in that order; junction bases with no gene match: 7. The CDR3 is CASIPGQGFYGYTF. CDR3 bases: TGTGCCAGCATTCCGGGACAGGGTTTCTATGGCTACACCTTC.

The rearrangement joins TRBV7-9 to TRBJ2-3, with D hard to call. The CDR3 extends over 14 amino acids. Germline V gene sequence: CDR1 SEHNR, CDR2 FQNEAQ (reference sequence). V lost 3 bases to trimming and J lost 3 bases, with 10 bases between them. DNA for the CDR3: TGTGCCAGCAGCTTTTCTGTCGGGACAGATACGCAGTATTTT. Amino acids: CASSFSVGTDTQYF.

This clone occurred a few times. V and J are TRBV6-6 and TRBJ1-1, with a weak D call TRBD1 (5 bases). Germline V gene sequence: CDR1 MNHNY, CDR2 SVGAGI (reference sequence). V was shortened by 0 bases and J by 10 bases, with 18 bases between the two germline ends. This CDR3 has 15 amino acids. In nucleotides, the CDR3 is TGTGCCAGCAGTTACTCGAGCCTTAGGGAAGGGGTAGCTTTCTTT. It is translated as CASSYSSLREGVAFF.